This T cell receptor (beta chain) was obtained from a study of T-cell memory formation after mild COVID-19. This clonotype was seen a handful of times. Its antigen is unidentified. MiXCR, applied by TCRdb to the 5' RACE reads, yields one record per CDR3 protein. The table lists about 210,000 distinct CDR3 sequences, about 10% of them singletons. The germline V gene has CDR1 SGHNT and CDR2 YYREEE (reference sequence). The CDR3 consists of 15 residues. The trim removed 0 bases at V and 5 bases at J, leaving 5 bases unmatched. The study's findings and limits: Among clones contracting day 15 to 85, CD4/CD8 was balanced, whereas later expanders leaned CD4+.

The TCR was taken from a man aged 18 to 30 who had mild COVID-19 (a few samples of this study predate the infection). Cell type and time point are not known. The sample taken for sequencing was PBMCs or a T cell subset sorted from them (not recorded which). V is TRBV5-4 and J is TRBJ2-3; 8 bases align to TRBD2. CDR3 in DNA: TGTGCCAGCAGCTTGGGACAGCGGGGGAGAGATACGCAGTATTTT. Encoded protein: CASSLGQRGRDTQYF.